These 18 T cell receptor beta chains were sequenced from one sample in a study of identical twins. Each CDR3 protein is one row after TCRdb ran MiXCR on the 5' RACE reads. The table includes fewer than 900,000 distinct CDR3 sequences, around a sixth detected once. Another study also made use of these data, one on T cells expressing NK-cell markers.

The sequencing input was PBMCs. Source of these receptors: a woman between 18 and 29 years old in good health.

This chain joins TRBV2 and TRBJ2-7; TRBD1 might be the D (6 bases). Germline CDR1 SNHLY, CDR2 FYNNEI. CDR3 length: 12 amino acids. V shed 10 bases and J shed 1 base, with 11 bases lying between them. CDR3 amino acids: CAIIGQSYEQYF. The CDR3 DNA is TGTGCCATCATCGGACAGTCCTACGAGCAGTACTTC.

This clonotype appeared a few times. The chain has TRBV10-3 and TRBJ2-2, with D uncertain. V lost 4 bases, J lost 5 bases, and 2 bases lay in between. This CDR3 has 11 residues. Germline values: CDR1 ENHRY, CDR2 SYGVKD. The CDR3, as DNA: TGTGCCATCAGTGTTACCGGGGAGCTGTTTTTT. Translating gives CAISVTGELFF.

The sample holds a few counts of this clonotype. The rearrangement uses TRBV10-3 and TRBJ1-2; D gene ambiguous. CDR3 length: 14 amino acids. The V gene's germline CDR1 is ENHRY and CDR2 SYGVKD. Trimming left V 5 bases short and J 0 bases short, with 10 bases between. CDR3 sequence (DNA): TGTGCCATCAGTAAACCCCCAGCTAACTATGGCTACACCTTC. Protein: CAISKPPANYGYTF.

The gene calls are TRBV7-9 and TRBJ1-1, with D maybe TRBD1 (6 bases). CDR3 size: 15 residues. With 4 bases removed from V and 5 bases from J, the gap between germline ends came to 17 bases. Germline V gene lookup returns CDR1 SEHNR and CDR2 FQNEAQ (reference sequence). Here the CDR3 reads CASSSINQGITEAFF. CDR3 sequence (DNA): TGTGCCAGCAGCTCAATAAACCAGGGGATTACTGAAGCTTTCTTT.

The J gene is TRBJ2-1, the V gene TRBV5-4; TRBD2 aligns across 7 bases. This CDR3 has 15 amino acids. Trimming at V came to 3 bases and at J to 6 bases, leaving 9 bases not matched to a gene. Germline CDR1 SGHNT, CDR2 YYREEE (reference sequence). In DNA, the CDR3 is TGTGCCAGCAGCTCTAGCGGTCGAGAATTCAATGAGCAGTTCTTC. Residues: CASSSSGREFNEQFF.

This clonotype turned up a few times. The chain recombines TRBV20-1 with TRBJ2-3, with a possible D match to TRBD1 (6 bases). CDR1 and CDR2 (germline): DFQATT, SNEGSKA (reference sequence). The CDR3 runs to 13 residues. Trimming stripped 3 bases from V and 3 bases from J, with 10 bases between. The CDR3 here is CSASGQSTDTQYF. The CDR3 DNA sequence: TGCAGTGCTAGCGGACAGTCTACAGATACGCAGTATTTT.

This clonotype was counted a few times. V and J are TRBV20-1 and TRBJ1-5; D gene ambiguous. Between the trimmed V and J ends, which lost 4 bases and 2 bases, there was a span of 6 bases. The germline V gene encodes CDR1 DFQATT and CDR2 SNEGSKA (reference sequence). This CDR3 has 12 amino acids. The CDR3 reads CSATAGNQPQHF. As DNA, the CDR3 is TGCAGTGCTACGGCAGGCAATCAGCCCCAGCATTTT.

This clonotype appeared a few times. The chain links TRBV4-2 to TRBJ2-3, with unresolved D. The CDR3 is 13 amino acids. Trimming took 0 bases from V and 4 from J, leaving 5 bases between them. Germline V gives CDR1 LGHNA, CDR2 YNFKEQ. The CDR3 loop reads CASSQDYADTQYF. The CDR3 region has the DNA TGTGCCAGCAGCCAAGATTACGCAGATACGCAGTATTTT.

Ten or more counts support this clonotype. The chain recombines TRBV5-5 with TRBJ2-7, with D possibly called TRBD1 or TRBD2 (5 bases each). The CDR3 is 15 amino acids. Germline CDR1 and CDR2: SGHKS and YYEKEE (reference sequence). V lost 2 bases to trimming and J lost 4 bases, with 16 bases between them. The CDR3 nucleotides are TGTGCCAGCAGCTTTGGGACGGCGGTACCGTACGAGCAGTACTTC. This encodes CASSFGTAVPYEQYF.

This clonotype has just one count. The chain has TRBV11-1 and TRBJ2-7, with TRBD2 identical over 10 bases. V was pared by 5 bases and J by 2 bases, with 18 bases of the junction left unmatched. Germline values: CDR1 SGHAT, CDR2 FQDESV (reference sequence). The CDR3 length is 19 residues. CDR3 protein: CASSPAKPTSGATPYEQYF. The CDR3 region has the DNA TGTGCCAGCAGCCCAGCTAAACCTACTAGCGGGGCGACCCCCTACGAGCAGTACTTC.

This chain uses TRBV11-2 with TRBJ2-4; D not resolved. V was trimmed by 5 bases and J by 9 bases, leaving 17 bases between them. The CDR3 covers 14 residues. Germline values: CDR1 SGHAT, CDR2 FQNNGV. The CDR3 region is CASSPGRVDRIQYF. In DNA, the CDR3 is TGTGCCAGCAGCCCCGGTCGGGTTGATCGCATTCAGTACTTC.

In this sample, this clonotype turned up many times. This sequence joins TRBV10-3 and TRBJ2-4; 10 bases are a match to TRBD1. J gave up 7 bases and V 3 bases, and 9 bases lay outside the gene matches. The CDR3 is made up of 16 amino acids. Germline CDR1 and CDR2: ENHRY and SYGVKD. The CDR3 loop is CAISETGQGIGNIQYF. CDR3 nucleotides: TGTGCCATCAGTGAAACGGGACAGGGGATTGGGAACATTCAGTACTTC.

This clonotype was counted between two and nine times. The chain joins TRBV28 to TRBJ1-1; D unclear. Trimming cost V 10 bases and J 1 base, with 7 bases left between them. The germline gives CDR1 MDHEN, CDR2 SYDVKM. This CDR3 has 11 amino acids. The DNA for the CDR3 is TGTGCCACCGCGAAGAACACTGAAGCTTTCTTT. It is translated as CATAKNTEAFF.

The chain combines TRBV29-1 with TRBJ2-1; D is possibly TRBD1 (5 bases). Trimming cost V 3 bases and J 0 bases, with 12 bases left between them. The CDR3 runs to 15 residues. The V gene's germline CDR1 is SQVTM and CDR2 ANQGSEA. CDR3 sequence: CSVDPQVSSYNEQFF. The CDR3 DNA is TGCAGCGTTGATCCACAGGTGAGCTCCTACAATGAGCAGTTCTTC.

This clonotype was found many times. This sequence joins TRBV10-3 and TRBJ1-3; D is undetermined. Germline V gene lookup returns CDR1 ENHRY and CDR2 SYGVKD. The CDR3 is 15 residues long. V lost 3 bases and J lost 0, with 9 bases in between. The CDR3 protein is CAISDIGYSGNTIYF. DNA for the CDR3: TGTGCCATCAGTGATATAGGATACTCTGGAAACACCATATATTTT.

This clonotype has a count of ten or more. This chain joins TRBV20-1 and TRBJ1-3; 9 bases map to TRBD1. The V gene end was trimmed by 5 bases and the J gene end by 5 bases; junction bases not matched to a gene: 4. The CDR3 has 13 residues. CDR1 is DFQATT and CDR2 is SNEGSKA in the germline V gene (reference sequence). This CDR3 reads CSALGQGRNTIYF. For the CDR3, the DNA is TGCAGTGCTCTGGGACAGGGTAGAAACACCATATATTTT.

This clonotype was counted only a few times. This chain connects TRBV9 to TRBJ2-7; D is uncertain. CDR3 length equals 14 residues. Germline lookup yields CDR1 SGDLS and CDR2 YYNGEE. The V gene lost 0 bases and the J gene lost 2 bases, with 9 bases spanning the gap. The CDR3: CASSVEGIPYEQYF. CDR3 nucleotides: TGTGCCAGCAGCGTAGAAGGGATTCCCTACGAGCAGTACTTC.

This clonotype appeared a few times. The CDR3 nucleotides read TGTGCCAGCAGCAGATACCCGGGGACAGGGGCTGGAAACACCATATATTTT. Translated: CASSRYPGTGAGNTIYF. This chain links TRBV21-1 with TRBJ1-3; the D call TRBD1 from the table was never checked on the DNA. TRBV21-1 is a documented pseudogene. This CDR3 contains 17 residues.